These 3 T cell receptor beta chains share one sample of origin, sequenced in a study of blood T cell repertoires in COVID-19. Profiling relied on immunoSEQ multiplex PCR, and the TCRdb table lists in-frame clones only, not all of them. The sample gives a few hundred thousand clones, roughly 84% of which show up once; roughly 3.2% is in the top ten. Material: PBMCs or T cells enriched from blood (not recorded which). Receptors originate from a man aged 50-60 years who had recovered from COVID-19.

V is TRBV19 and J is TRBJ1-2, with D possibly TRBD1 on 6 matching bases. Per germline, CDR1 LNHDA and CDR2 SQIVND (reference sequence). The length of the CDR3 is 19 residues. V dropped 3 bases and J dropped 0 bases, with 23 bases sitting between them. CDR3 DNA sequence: TGTGCCAGTAGTATTTACGGGACACCCTCCCGGAGAGCTAACTATGGCTACACCTTC. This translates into CASSIYGTPSRRANYGYTF.

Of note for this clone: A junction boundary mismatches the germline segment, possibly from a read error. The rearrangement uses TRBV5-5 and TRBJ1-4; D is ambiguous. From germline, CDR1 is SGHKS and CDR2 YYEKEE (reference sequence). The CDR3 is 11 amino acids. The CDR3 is CVSSLERVAFF. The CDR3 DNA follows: TGTGTCAGCAGCTTGGAGCGGGTAGCGTTTTTT.

The CDR3: CASSLGSRLAGYEQYF. CDR3 coding DNA: TGTGCCAGCAGCTTAGGATCCCGACTAGCGGGCTACGAGCAGTACTTC. V usage is TRBV7-2 and J usage is TRBJ2-7, with 10 positions matching TRBD2. This CDR3 comprises 16 residues. CDR1 and CDR2 (germline): SGHTA, FQGNSA. J was trimmed by 3 bases and V by 1 base; bases with no gene match: 6.